Below, 28 T cell receptor beta chains from the same sample are listed, as sequenced in a study of T cell responses to AZD1222 COVID-19 vaccine. Only in-frame clones appear in the TCRdb table, and some are missing; sequencing was by immunoSEQ multiplex PCR. The repertoire holds around 200,000 clones, with approximately 86% as singletons. The source material was peripheral blood, sampled on day 0 of AZD1222 vaccination. The receptors derive from an adult in good health.

This CDR3 is CASSSTELNTGELFF. CDR3 DNA sequence: TGTGCCAGCAGCTCGACAGAGCTGAACACCGGGGAGCTGTTTTTT. The chain recombines TRBV5-6 with TRBJ2-2, with a tentative D call TRBD1 (5 bases). The germline gives CDR1 SGHDT, CDR2 YYEEEE. The CDR3 sequence is 15 residues long. The V end was cut by 3 bases, the J end by 1 base, with 10 bases between. Together with reference TRBV5-6 and TRBJ2-2, the CDR3 gives the full variable domain: DAGVTQSPTHLIKTRGQQVTLRCSPKSGHDTVSWYQQALGQGPQFIFQYYEEEERQRGNFPDRFSGHQFPNYSSELNVNALLLGDSALYLCASSSTELNTGELFFGEGSRLTVL.

V and J are TRBV10-3 and TRBJ2-3, with 9 bases identical to TRBD2. This CDR3 region has 18 residues. Germline CDR1 reads ENHRY; CDR2 reads SYGVKD. After removal of 0 bases from V and 4 bases from J, the junction contained 11 bases not matched to a gene. The CDR3 here is CAISESKGSGGFADTQYF. In DNA form, the CDR3 reads TGTGCCATCAGTGAGTCGAAAGGGAGCGGGGGGTTTGCAGATACGCAGTATTTT.

The rearrangement uses TRBV4-2 and TRBJ2-5; D is unresolved. V lost 1 base to trimming and J lost 2 bases, with 11 bases between them. Per germline, CDR1 LGHNA and CDR2 YNFKEQ. The CDR3 is 15 amino acids. In DNA, the CDR3 is TGTGCCAGCAGCCAAGGATCCGGCCAACAAGAGACCCAGTACTTC. Translation gives CASSQGSGQQETQYF.

The chain employs TRBV11-1 and TRBJ1-3, with D possibly being TRBD1 (5 bases). The germline gives CDR1 SGHAT, CDR2 FQDESV (reference sequence). V was clipped by 5 bases and J by 0 bases, with 14 bases between them. The CDR3 runs to 16 residues. The CDR3 nucleotides are TGTGCCAGCAGCCCGGGGCTGACCTCCTCTGGAAACACCATATATTTT. This encodes CASSPGLTSSGNTIYF.

The V and J genes are TRBV7-9 and TRBJ2-7, with D perhaps matching TRBD2 (5 bases). This CDR3 contains 13 residues. V dropped 7 bases and J dropped 4 bases, with 14 bases sitting between them. The germline V gene has CDR1 SEHNR and CDR2 FQNEAQ (reference sequence). The CDR3 is CASTPGNSYEQYF. The DNA of the CDR3 is TGTGCCAGCACCCCCGGGAATAGTTACGAGCAGTACTTC.

The chain links TRBV7-3 to TRBJ2-1; 15 bases are shared with TRBD2. Germline V gene sequence: CDR1 SGHTA, CDR2 FQGTGA. CDR3 length: 19 amino acids. The V segment lost 5 bases and the J segment 1 base; nucleotides outside the gene matches: 9. The CDR3 nucleotides are TGTGCCAGCAGCCCCGAAGGACTAGCGGGAGGGCGTTCCTACAATGAGCAGTTCTTC. Amino acid sequence: CASSPEGLAGGRSYNEQFF.

The chain couples TRBV6-5 to TRBJ2-3; a possible D gene is TRBD1 (7 bases). Trimming stripped 7 bases from V and 6 bases from J, with 11 bases between. The CDR3 runs to 12 residues. The germline V gene has CDR1 MNHEY and CDR2 SVGAGI. The DNA of the CDR3 is TGTGCCAGCACCTCAGGGGGGGATACGCAGTATTTT. It translates to CASTSGGDTQYF.

This rearrangement joins TRBV28 to TRBJ1-4, with D uncertain. V lost 7 bases, J lost 5 bases, and 11 bases lay in between. The CDR3 sequence is 13 residues long. Germline V gene lookup returns CDR1 MDHEN and CDR2 SYDVKM. The CDR3 nucleotides read TGTGCCAGCACTCAAGGGCTCAATGAAAAACTGTTTTTT. The encoded protein is CASTQGLNEKLFF.

The chain couples TRBV5-4 to TRBJ2-7, with D possibly TRBD1 on 5 matching bases. The germline V gene encodes CDR1 SGHNT and CDR2 YYREEE (reference sequence). V lost 0 bases to trimming and J lost 5 bases, with 15 bases between them. The CDR3 has 15 amino acids. The CDR3 reads CASSLGEYRIHEQYF. CDR3 coding DNA: TGTGCCAGCAGCTTGGGTGAGTACAGGATCCACGAGCAGTACTTC.

The V and J genes are TRBV7-2 and TRBJ2-1; 7 bases line up with TRBD1. The CDR3 length is 15 residues. CDR1 is SGHTA, CDR2 FQGNSA, per germline. The V gene end was trimmed by 3 bases and the J gene end by 6 bases; junction bases not matched to a gene: 8. CDR3 loop: CASSLTGSGSNEQFF. The DNA for the CDR3 is TGTGCCAGCAGCTTGACAGGGTCAGGAAGCAATGAGCAGTTCTTC.

The chain carries TRBV7-6 and TRBJ2-7; D uncertain. Germline CDR1 is SGHVS and CDR2 is FNYEAQ. The length of the CDR3 is 15 residues. Trimming removed 6 bases from V and 0 bases from J, with 15 bases in between. This chain's CDR3 is CASSSSRVTSYEQYF. Here the CDR3 DNA reads TGTGCCAGCAGTTCCAGCCGGGTTACCTCCTACGAGCAGTACTTC. The full variable domain, with the rest looked up from reference TRBV7-6 and TRBJ2-7, is GAGVSQSPRYKVTKRGQDVALRCDPISGHVSLYWYRQALGQGPEFLTYFNYEAQQDKSGLPNDRFSAERPEGSISTLTIQRTEQRDSAMYRCASSSSRVTSYEQYFGPGTRLTVT.

The chain combines TRBV27 with TRBJ2-3; TRBD1 agrees at 7 bases. CDR1 and CDR2 (germline): MNHEY, SMNVEV (reference sequence). V lost 11 bases and J lost 0; bases outside the gene matches: 8. This CDR3 has 14 residues. The CDR3 bases are TGTGCCCGCGCGGCAGGGGGAAGCACAGATACGCAGTATTTT. Translating gives CARAAGGSTDTQYF.

The chain carries TRBV6-5 and TRBJ1-6; D not certain. Between the trimmed V and J ends, which lost 0 bases and 7 bases, there was a span of 10 bases. Germline-derived CDR1 and CDR2 are MNHEY and SVGAGI. The CDR3 runs 15 residues. This CDR3 is CASSYSNSPNSPLHF. The CDR3 DNA reads TGTGCCAGCAGTTACTCGAACAGTCCCAATTCACCCCTCCACTTT.

The chain joins TRBV19 to TRBJ1-1, with TRBD1 matching 10 bases. Trimming took 5 bases from V and 5 from J; bases not matched to a gene: 5. This CDR3 region has 14 residues. CDR1 is LNHDA and CDR2 is SQIVND in the germline V gene (reference sequence). The CDR3 reads CASSAGTGVTEAFF. DNA of the CDR3: TGTGCCAGTAGTGCCGGGACAGGGGTTACTGAAGCTTTCTTT.

V usage is TRBV21-1 and J usage is TRBJ2-5; TRBD2 is the table's D call, not checked against the DNA. TRBV21-1 is a documented pseudogene. The CDR3 is 15 residues long. The CDR3 reads CASSKLASAKETQYF. The CDR3, as DNA: TGTGCCAGCAGCAAATTAGCTAGCGCCAAAGAGACCCAGTACTTC.

The rearrangement uses TRBV20-1 and TRBJ2-1, with 11 nucleotides matching TRBD2. The CDR3 length is 14 residues. The ends lost 3 bases at V and 6 bases at J; junction bases unmatched: 4. The germline V gene encodes CDR1 DFQATT and CDR2 SNEGSKA (reference sequence). In DNA, the CDR3 is TGCAGTGCTAGTAGCGGGGGGGCTCCCAATGAGCAGTTCTTC. Its protein is CSASSGGAPNEQFF.

This clone occurred a few times. This CDR3 is also generated by other DNA sequences in the sample. This sequence joins TRBV9 and TRBJ1-6; TRBD1 matches at 9 bases. This CDR3 has 14 amino acids. Unmatched junction bases numbered 4, after V lost 3 bases and J lost 9 bases. The germline V gene has CDR1 SGDLS and CDR2 YYNGEE. Written as DNA, the CDR3 is TGTGCCAGCAGCGCGGGACAGGGCGGTTCACCCCTCCACTTT. Its translation is CASSAGQGGSPLHF.

This chain uses TRBV30 with TRBJ2-3; D is possibly TRBD1 or TRBD2 (5 bases each). CDR1 and CDR2 from the germline V gene are GTSNPN and SVGIG (reference sequence). CDR3 length: 13 residues. Trimming pared 4 bases from V and 6 bases from J, leaving 14 bases between. CDR3 DNA: TGTGCCTGGAATCCCTCATGGGGGGATACGCAGTATTTT. Translating it yields CAWNPSWGDTQYF.

In its sample, this clone was seen once. In DNA form, the CDR3 reads TGTGCCAGCAGCTCGCCATTAGAGCGGGGCTACGAGCAGTACTTC. Translation gives CASSSPLERGYEQYF. The chain recombines TRBV13 with TRBJ2-7, with 7 bases aligning to TRBD2. Germline V gene data show CDR1 as PRHDT and CDR2 as FYEKMQ (reference sequence). The CDR3 has 15 residues. Germline trimming cut 4 bases from V and 3 bases from J; bases unmatched to any gene: 9.

The chain employs TRBV12-2 and TRBJ2-7; TRBD2 is the table's D call, not checked against the DNA. TRBV12-2 is a recognized pseudogene. The CDR3 length is 14 residues. The CDR3 coding sequence is TGTGCAAGTCGCCCCCTTCCCAAGCGATACGAGCAGTACTTC. Protein product: CASRPLPKRYEQYF.

This rearrangement joins TRBV5-1 to TRBJ2-3, with 13 bases lining up with TRBD2. This CDR3 contains 16 residues. Trimming took 0 bases from V and 4 from J; bases not matched to a gene: 2. The germline V gene has CDR1 SGHRS and CDR2 YFSETQ. The CDR3 DNA follows: TGCGCCAGCAGCTTGGGGACTAGCGGGAGTGCAGATACGCAGTATTTT. It specifies CASSLGTSGSADTQYF.

The chain is built from TRBV30 and TRBJ2-5; maybe TRBD1 (6 bases). The germline V gene encodes CDR1 GTSNPN and CDR2 SVGIG (reference sequence). The V end lost 5 bases, the J end lost 2 bases, and 9 bases lay between the germline ends. This CDR3 region has 12 residues. The CDR3: CAWSGQQETQYF. The CDR3 coding sequence is TGTGCCTGGTCCGGACAGCAAGAGACCCAGTACTTC.

The genes are TRBV29-1 and TRBJ2-7; D possibly corresponds to TRBD2 (5 bases). V shed 8 bases and J shed 4 bases, with 15 bases lying between them. CDR1 and CDR2 from the germline V gene are SQVTM and ANQGSEA. This CDR3 spans 12 amino acids. For the CDR3, the DNA is TGCAGCTTTTCCGGGGTCGGGTACGAGCAGTACTTC. The encoded protein is CSFSGVGYEQYF.

The chain links TRBV3-1 (or the pseudogene TRBV3-2) to TRBJ1-2; 8 bases are a match to TRBD1. The J segment lost 4 bases and the V segment lost 4 bases, leaving 8 bases of the junction unmatched. The CDR3 is made up of 15 amino acids. In germline, CDR1 is LGHDT, CDR2 YNNKEL (reference sequence). The chain's CDR3 is CASSPSDREVYGYTF. Written as DNA, the CDR3 is TGTGCCAGCAGCCCCTCGGACAGGGAAGTCTATGGCTACACCTTC.

This clone was counted between two and nine times. The chain is built from TRBV5-4 and TRBJ1-1; 8 positions match TRBD1. Germline V gives CDR1 SGHNT, CDR2 YYREEE (reference sequence). The CDR3 covers 14 residues. J gave up 6 bases and V 3 bases, and 7 bases lay outside the gene matches. The CDR3 coding sequence is TGTGCCAGCAGCTCACAGGGGGGGATCGCTGAAGCTTTCTTT. It translates to CASSSQGGIAEAFF.

In DNA, the CDR3 is TGCAGTGCCCCGAACATGGGGCCCTACACCTTC. Translating it yields CSAPNMGPYTF. The chain is built from TRBV20-1 and TRBJ1-2, with a tentative D call TRBD1 (5 bases). Germline loops: CDR1 DFQATT, CDR2 SNEGSKA (reference sequence). The germline V and J ends were trimmed by 6 bases and 10 bases, with 15 bases remaining between them. The CDR3 is 11 amino acids.

This chain links TRBV12-5 with TRBJ1-5; D not certain. Per the germline V gene, CDR1 is LGHNT and CDR2 is FRNRAP. CDR3 length: 15 amino acids. The germline V and J ends were trimmed by 1 base and 0 bases, with 7 bases remaining between them. CDR3 sequence reads: CASGLGSYSNQPQHF. CDR3 DNA: TGTGCTAGTGGTTTGGGGAGTTATAGCAATCAGCCCCAGCATTTT. The variable domain in full, with the rest retrieved from reference TRBV12-5 and TRBJ1-5, is DARVTQTPRHKVTEMGQEVTMRCQPILGHNTVFWYRQTMMQGLELLAYFRNRAPLDDSGMPKDRFSAEMPDATLATLKIQPSEPRDSAVYFCASGLGSYSNQPQHFGDGTRLSIL.

In DNA form, the CDR3 reads TGCGCCAGCCTAGGACTAGACACAGATACGCAGTATTTT. The encoded protein is CASLGLDTDTQYF. This chain links TRBV10-2 with TRBJ2-3, with 7 bases fitting TRBD2. This CDR3 is 13 amino acids long. CDR1 is WSHSY, CDR2 SAAADI, per germline. V shed 8 bases and J 2 bases; nucleotides not matched to a gene: 4.